This is a list of T cell receptor beta chains from one sample in a study of OX40 agonist ivuxolimab in advanced cancers. Some clones are missing from TCRdb's copy, which holds only in-frame ones; the method was immunoSEQ multiplex PCR. The table shows fewer than 70,000 clones, with around 77% occurring only once. The sample was CD4+ or CD8+ T cells sorted from blood, taken in a trial of the OX40 agonist ivuxolimab. Receptors were obtained from an adult with an advanced solid tumor such as melanoma, head and neck, liver or kidney cancer. The CDR3 runs from the conserved cysteine through the conserved F or W. The order of the fields is J gene, V gene, clone size, D gene, CDR3 DNA, CDR3 protein. A D gene is named only where the DNA matches it firmly. The size field is filled for only some rows; it gives once, few, many or a size class.

j_call: TRBJ1-3; v_call: TRBV19; clone_size: NA; d_call: NA; cdr3_nt: TGTGCCAGTAGTATAGGCCGGGGAGAGTCTGGAAACACCATATATTTT; cdr3_aa: CASSIGRGESGNTIYF
j_call: TRBJ2-2; v_call: TRBV5-1; clone_size: few; d_call: NA; cdr3_nt: TGCGCCAGCAGCTTGGGGGGGCAGAGGCACACCGGGGAGCTGTTTTTT; cdr3_aa: CASSLGGQRHTGELFF
j_call: TRBJ1-1; v_call: TRBV21-1; clone_size: NA; d_call: NA; cdr3_nt: TGTGCCAGCAGCCGGGGGCATAGGGCCCAGAACACTGAAGCTTTCTTT; cdr3_aa: CASSRGHRAQNTEAFF
j_call: TRBJ1-5; v_call: TRBV5-6; clone_size: NA; d_call: NA; cdr3_nt: TGTGCCAGCAGCTTACGGGCCTCCCGAGGGTCGGCCCAGCATTTT; cdr3_aa: CASSLRASRGSAQHF
j_call: TRBJ2-7; v_call: TRBV7-6; clone_size: NA; d_call: NA; cdr3_nt: TGTGCCAGCAGCTTAGGAGCAACAGGTTTCTCCTACGAGCAGTACTTC; cdr3_aa: CASSLGATGFSYEQYF
j_call: TRBJ2-3; v_call: TRBV7-2; clone_size: NA; d_call: NA; cdr3_nt: TGTGCCAGCAGCTTAGGACTGGACCATACAGATACGCAGTATTTT; cdr3_aa: CASSLGLDHTDTQYF
j_call: TRBJ1-6; v_call: TRBV11-2; clone_size: NA; d_call: NA; cdr3_nt: TGTGCCAGCAGCTTGTCCCCGGGGGGCCGGAATTCACCCCTCCACTTT; cdr3_aa: CASSLSPGGRNSPLHF
j_call: TRBJ2-7; v_call: TRBV14; clone_size: NA; d_call: NA; cdr3_nt: TGTGCCAGCAGCCAAGAATTTCTTACTGAGGCATCCTACGAGCAGTACTTC; cdr3_aa: CASSQEFLTEASYEQYF
j_call: TRBJ2-1; v_call: TRBV28; clone_size: NA; d_call: TRBD2; cdr3_nt: TGTGCCAGCAGTTCCCGGACTAGCGGGAGGCCCTCCTACAATGAGCAGTTCTTC; cdr3_aa: CASSSRTSGRPSYNEQFF
j_call: TRBJ1-1; v_call: TRBV6-1; clone_size: NA; d_call: TRBD1; cdr3_nt: TGTGCCAGCAGTGAGGACAGGGCGACAATAAGGTCTTTCTTT; cdr3_aa: CASSEDRATIRSFF
j_call: TRBJ1-1; v_call: TRBV28; clone_size: NA; d_call: NA; cdr3_nt: TGTGCCAGCAGTTTTATGAACACTGAAGCTTTCTTT; cdr3_aa: CASSFMNTEAFF
j_call: TRBJ2-7; v_call: TRBV2; clone_size: once; d_call: NA; cdr3_nt: TGTGCCAGCGAAACAGGGAGTTACGAGCAGTACTTC; cdr3_aa: CASETGSYEQYF
j_call: TRBJ2-5; v_call: TRBV7-3; clone_size: once; d_call: NA; cdr3_nt: TGTGCCAGCAGCTTACAAGGGGGAGTCGGAGAGACCCAGTACTTC; cdr3_aa: CASSLQGGVGETQYF
j_call: TRBJ2-7; v_call: TRBV19; clone_size: NA; d_call: TRBD2; cdr3_nt: TGTGCCAGTAGTATAACTAGCGGGTCTTCACAAGGGGAGCAGTACTTC; cdr3_aa: CASSITSGSSQGEQYF
j_call: TRBJ2-5; v_call: TRBV7-9; clone_size: NA; d_call: NA; cdr3_nt: TGTGCCAGCAGCCCCCGGGCGTACCAAGAGACCCAGTACTTC; cdr3_aa: CASSPRAYQETQYF
j_call: TRBJ2-7; v_call: TRBV25-1; clone_size: once; d_call: NA; cdr3_nt: TGTGCCAGCAGTCGAGGGGGGGGGCCCTACGAGCAGTACTTC; cdr3_aa: CASSRGGGPYEQYF
j_call: TRBJ1-6; v_call: TRBV6-5; clone_size: NA; d_call: NA; cdr3_nt: TGTGCCAGCAGTTACTCGGTGGGAGGGTATAATTCACCCCTCCACTTT; cdr3_aa: CASSYSVGGYNSPLHF
j_call: TRBJ1-1; v_call: TRBV19; clone_size: NA; d_call: NA; cdr3_nt: TGTGCCAGTAGTATGGCAGGGTGGGACACTGAAGCTTTCTTT; cdr3_aa: CASSMAGWDTEAFF
j_call: TRBJ1-5; v_call: TRBV10-3; clone_size: NA; d_call: NA; cdr3_nt: TGTGCCATCAGTGAGTCGCAGGCTTATAGCAATCAGCCCCAGCATTTT; cdr3_aa: CAISESQAYSNQPQHF
j_call: TRBJ2-2; v_call: TRBV11-3; clone_size: NA; d_call: NA; cdr3_nt: TGTGCCAGCAGCCTAGGACTTCCGAACACCGGGGAGCTGTTTTTT; cdr3_aa: CASSLGLPNTGELFF
j_call: TRBJ2-1; v_call: TRBV10-1; clone_size: NA; d_call: NA; cdr3_nt: TGCGCCAGCAGTAGAGCGGGTGGCTCCTACAATGAGCAGTTCTTC; cdr3_aa: CASSRAGGSYNEQFF
j_call: TRBJ2-3; v_call: TRBV2; clone_size: once; d_call: NA; cdr3_nt: TGTGCCAGCCACGAAAGGGGAGATACGCAGTATTTT; cdr3_aa: CASHERGDTQYF
j_call: TRBJ1-4; v_call: TRBV7-6; clone_size: NA; d_call: NA; cdr3_nt: TGTGCCAGCAGCCTTGGGAGTAATGAAAAACTGTTTTTT; cdr3_aa: CASSLGSNEKLFF
j_call: TRBJ1-1; v_call: TRBV5-6; clone_size: NA; d_call: NA; cdr3_nt: TGTGCCAGCACCAGGGAGGGTCCTGAAGCTTTCTTT; cdr3_aa: CASTREGPEAFF
j_call: TRBJ1-1; v_call: TRBV6-5; clone_size: NA; d_call: TRBD1; cdr3_nt: TGTGCCAGCACAGAACAGGGGCCATACACTGAAGCTTTCTTT; cdr3_aa: CASTEQGPYTEAFF
j_call: TRBJ1-2; v_call: TRBV6-5; clone_size: NA; d_call: NA; cdr3_nt: TGTGCCAGCAGGCGAGGACAGTATGGCTACACCTTC; cdr3_aa: CASRRGQYGYTF
j_call: TRBJ1-6; v_call: TRBV6-5; clone_size: NA; d_call: NA; cdr3_nt: TGTGCCAGCAGTTACTCGGCAGCCAGTTATTCACCCCTCCACTTT; cdr3_aa: CASSYSAASYSPLHF
j_call: TRBJ2-3; v_call: TRBV10-3; clone_size: NA; d_call: TRBD1; cdr3_nt: TGTGCCGTTAGGGGGCTAGACCCCGACACAGATACGCAGTATTTT; cdr3_aa: CAVRGLDPDTDTQYF
j_call: TRBJ2-2; v_call: TRBV19; clone_size: NA; d_call: NA; cdr3_nt: TGTGCCAGTAGAGGGACCGGGGAGCTGTTTTTT; cdr3_aa: CASRGTGELFF
j_call: TRBJ1-1; v_call: TRBV14; clone_size: NA; d_call: NA; cdr3_nt: TGTGCCAGCAGCCATCCCCCGAACACTGAAGCTTTCTTT; cdr3_aa: CASSHPPNTEAFF